A selection of T cell receptor beta chains follows, all from one sample in a study of blood T cell repertoires in COVID-19. Only in-frame clones appear in the TCRdb table, and some are missing; sequencing was by immunoSEQ multiplex PCR. This table holds hundreds of thousands of clones, 85% found once. Sequenced: PBMCs or T cells enriched from blood (not recorded which). The receptors here all came from a woman aged 25 to 39 who had been exposed to COVID-19. Each CDR3 is given with its conserved first and last residue. A D gene is named only where the DNA matches it firmly. Only some rows state a clone size, as once, few, many or a class for expanded clones.

NA	TRBV11-3	TRBJ2-7	NA	CASSLMGQGPYEQYF	TGTGCCAGCAGCTTAATGGGGCAGGGTCCCTACGAGCAGTACTTC
TRBD1	TRBV15	TRBJ1-5	NA	CATSRYRDRHNQPQHF	TGTGCCACCAGCAGGTACCGGGACAGGCACAATCAGCCCCAGCATTTT
NA	TRBV9	TRBJ1-1	NA	CASSAPETGNTEAFF	TGTGCCAGCAGCGCACCAGAGACAGGGAACACTGAAGCTTTCTTT
NA	TRBV6-5	TRBJ2-7	NA	CASSYSSGKGAYEQYF	TGTGCCAGCAGTTACTCATCAGGGAAGGGCGCCTACGAGCAGTACTTC
TRBD2	TRBV28	TRBJ2-2	once	CASLAGGNTGELFF	TGTGCCAGCTTAGCGGGGGGAAACACCGGGGAGCTGTTTTTT
TRBD2	TRBV2	TRBJ2-5	NA	CAGGSGETQYF	TGTGCCGGGGGTAGCGGGGAGACCCAGTACTTC
NA	TRBV12-3/TRBV12-4	TRBJ1-1	NA	CANSKSEAFF	TGTGCCAACTCCAAGAGTGAAGCTTTCTTT
NA	TRBV7-2	TRBJ1-2	NA	CASSLDVGAGGYTF	TGTGCCAGCAGCTTAGATGTGGGGGCGGGTGGCTACACCTTC
NA	TRBV24-1	TRBJ1-5	NA	CATSDRRQGNQPQHF	TGTGCCACCAGTGACCGCCGGCAGGGAAATCAGCCCCAGCATTTT
NA	TRBV2	TRBJ1-2	NA	CASSDSFLNYGYTF	TGTGCCAGCAGTGACAGTTTCCTTAACTATGGCTACACCTTC
TRBD1	TRBV19	TRBJ1-2	NA	CASSTNPRDRGMSGYTF	TGTGCCAGTAGTACTAATCCAAGGGACAGGGGAATGAGTGGCTACACCTTC
NA	TRBV6-6	TRBJ1-5	NA	CASSPGGGGYGNQPQHF	TGTGCCAGCAGTCCCGGGGGAGGGGGTTATGGCAATCAGCCCCAGCATTTT
TRBD1	TRBV28	TRBJ1-6	few	CASTSDRGYNSPLHF	TGTGCCAGCACTTCGGACAGGGGGTATAATTCACCCCTCCACTTT
NA	TRBV7-3	TRBJ2-3	NA	CASSLSAVTDTQYF	TGTGCCAGCAGCTTAAGTGCGGTGACAGATACGCAGTATTTT
TRBD1	TRBV2	TRBJ1-5	NA	CAQGGYQPQHF	TGTGCCCAGGGGGGATATCAGCCCCAGCATTTT
NA	TRBV10-3	TRBJ2-3	NA	CAMSDSQDTQYF	TGTGCCATGTCGGACTCCCAGGATACGCAGTATTTT
NA	TRBV2	TRBJ2-6	NA	CASRVEGSGANVLTF	TGTGCCAGCCGGGTGGAAGGTTCTGGGGCCAACGTCCTGACTTTC
TRBD1	TRBV6-5	TRBJ1-5	NA	CASSRDRGGNQPQHF	TGTGCCAGCAGTCGGGACAGGGGTGGAAATCAGCCCCAGCATTTT
TRBD1	TRBV24-1	TRBJ1-2	NA	CATSDYNRGPLHF	TGTGCCACCAGTGATTATAACAGGGGGCCCCTTCACTTC
TRBD2	TRBV10-3	TRBJ2-5	NA	CAIRNSGGAEETQYF	TGTGCCATCAGGAATAGCGGGGGGGCGGAAGAGACCCAGTACTTC
NA	TRBV21-1	TRBJ2-3	NA	CASKGLAGEPDTDTQYF	TGTGCCAGCAAGGGACTAGCGGGAGAACCGGACACAGATACGCAGTATTTT
TRBD1	TRBV27	TRBJ1-5	NA	CASSSLALGQGGNQPQHF	TGTGCCAGCAGTTCCCTAGCATTAGGACAGGGGGGCAATCAGCCCCAGCATTTT
TRBD2	TRBV19	TRBJ2-3	NA	CASSPLLGGRGTDTQYF	TGTGCCAGTAGTCCCCTTCTCGGCGGGAGGGGCACAGATACGCAGTATTTT
TRBD1	TRBV19	TRBJ1-1	NA	CASNRDRGLLEAFF	TGTGCCAGTAACCGGGACAGGGGGCTCCTTGAAGCTTTCTTT
TRBD1	TRBV5-1	TRBJ2-7	few	CASSRRTGDPSYEQYF	TGCGCCAGCAGCCGAAGAACAGGGGACCCTTCCTACGAGCAGTACTTC
TRBD1	TRBV19	TRBJ2-7	NA	CASSIRQGGEQYF	TGTGCCAGTAGTATTCGACAGGGGGGTGAGCAGTACTTC
NA	TRBV4-1	TRBJ1-3	NA	CASSNPSQGSSGNTIYF	TGCGCCAGCAGCAATCCAAGTCAGGGGAGCTCTGGAAACACCATATATTTT
TRBD2	TRBV29-1	TRBJ2-2	once	CSVGPSGSSGELFF	TGCAGCGTTGGTCCTAGCGGGAGCTCTGGGGAGCTGTTTTTT
NA	TRBV28	TRBJ1-1	NA	CASSCIKTSLCTEAFF	TGTGCCAGCAGTTGCATAAAGACAAGTCTTTGCACTGAAGCTTTCTTT
TRBD1	TRBV30	TRBJ1-3	NA	CAWSTSTGVGNTIYF	TGTGCCTGGAGTACATCGACAGGGGTAGGAAACACCATATATTTT
TRBD1	TRBV12-3/TRBV12-4	TRBJ1-3	NA	CASSRQGGNTIYF	TGTGCCAGCAGTCGACAGGGTGGAAACACCATATATTTT
TRBD1	TRBV6-5	TRBJ1-1	NA	CASSLDRTYTEAFF	TGTGCCAGCAGTCTGGACAGGACGTACACTGAAGCTTTCTTT
TRBD1	TRBV4-1	TRBJ2-2	NA	CASSQVWDRGVGELFF	TGCGCCAGCAGCCAAGTTTGGGACAGGGGGGTCGGGGAGCTGTTTTTT
TRBD2	TRBV6-6	TRBJ2-2	NA	CASCRGWGGLHTGELFF	TGTGCCAGCTGTCGTGGGTGGGGGGGTTTGCACACCGGGGAGCTGTTTTTT
TRBD1	TRBV28	TRBJ1-5	NA	CASSILPGTGHQPQHF	TGTGCCAGCAGTATACTCCCCGGGACAGGGCATCAGCCCCAGCATTTT
NA	TRBV7-9	TRBJ2-2	NA	CASSLIAEAGELFF	TGTGCCAGCAGCCTAATAGCGGAGGCCGGGGAGCTGTTTTTT